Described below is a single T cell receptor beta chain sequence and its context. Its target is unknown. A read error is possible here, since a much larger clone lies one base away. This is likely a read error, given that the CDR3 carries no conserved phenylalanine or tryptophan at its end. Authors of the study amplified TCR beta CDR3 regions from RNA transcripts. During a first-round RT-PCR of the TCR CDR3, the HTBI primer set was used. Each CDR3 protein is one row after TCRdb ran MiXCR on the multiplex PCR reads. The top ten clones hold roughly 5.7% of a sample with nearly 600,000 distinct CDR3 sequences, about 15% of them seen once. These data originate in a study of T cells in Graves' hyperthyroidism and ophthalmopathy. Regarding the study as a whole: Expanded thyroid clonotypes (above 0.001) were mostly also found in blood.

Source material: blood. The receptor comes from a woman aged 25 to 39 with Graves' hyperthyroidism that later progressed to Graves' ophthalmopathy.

This CDR3 is CSVESREDYGYTI. In DNA form, the CDR3 reads TGCAGCGTTGAATCCCGGGAGGACTATGGCTACACCATC. This sequence joins TRBV29-1 and TRBJ1-2, with D unclear. The CDR3 has 13 amino acids. CDR1 SQVTM and CDR2 ANQGSEA come from the germline V gene. Between the trimmed V and J ends, which lost 2 bases and 3 bases, there was a span of 10 bases.